The rows below give T cell receptor beta chains drawn from one sample of a study of T cell responses to AZD1222 COVID-19 vaccine. TCRdb's table, derived via immunoSEQ multiplex PCR, lists solely in-frame clones and lacks some. Here the sample spans about 150,000 clones, about nine tenths being singletons. The source material was peripheral blood, sampled on day 0 of AZD1222 vaccination. These receptors came from an adult in good health. The CDR3 runs from the conserved cysteine through the conserved F or W. D genes are given only for firm matches. Some rows have no size entry. The others give once, few or many, or a class for an expanded clone.

v_gene	abundance	j_gene	d_gene	CDR3nt	CDR3aa
TRBV4-1	-	TRBJ2-7	TRBD2	TGCGCCAGCAGCCAAGTAACTAGCGGAACCTACGAGCAGTACTTC	CASSQVTSGTYEQYF
TRBV7-2	-	TRBJ2-7	TRBD2	TGTGCCAGCAGCTTAAGGGCGGCGGGAGGGCCGTCCGGCCCCTACGAGCAGTACTTC	CASSLRAAGGPSGPYEQYF
TRBV7-9	-	TRBJ2-1	-	TGTGCCAGCAGCTTAAGTGCCCGGGTTGAGCAGTTCTTC	CASSLSARVEQFF
TRBV12-3/TRBV12-4	-	TRBJ1-2	-	TGTGCCAGCAGTTTGGGACCGTATGGCTACACCTTC	CASSLGPYGYTF
TRBV19	-	TRBJ1-1	TRBD1	TGTGCCAGTAGCCTGGGACAGTGGAACACTGAAGCTTTCTTT	CASSLGQWNTEAFF
TRBV24-1	-	TRBJ2-5	TRBD1	TGTGCCACCAGCCAGGGACAGGGTGAGACCCAGTACTTC	CATSQGQGETQYF
TRBV30	once	TRBJ2-2	-	TGTGCCTGGAGGCAAACAGGGCCCGGGGAGCTGTTTTTT	CAWRQTGPGELFF
TRBV6-5	-	TRBJ1-2	-	TGTGCCAGCAGTTACTCGGGAGGGTTGAGAGGCTACACCTTC	CASSYSGGLRGYTF
TRBV6-5	-	TRBJ1-2	-	TGTGCCAGCAGTTACTCGCACAGAGGGGGCTACACCTTC	CASSYSHRGGYTF
TRBV5-1	-	TRBJ2-3	TRBD2	TGCGCCAGCAGCCTCTGGGCGGGGGGACCCACAGATACGCAGTATTTT	CASSLWAGGPTDTQYF
TRBV3-1/TRBV3-2	-	TRBJ2-2	-	TGTGCCAGCAGCCAAGATAAAAGAGGTGGCTACTACACCGGGGAGCTGTTTTTT	CASSQDKRGGYYTGELFF
TRBV5-1	-	TRBJ1-6	-	TGCGCCAGCAGCTTGGGGCCGGGGGGGAATTCACCCCTCCACTTT	CASSLGPGGNSPLHF
TRBV2	-	TRBJ1-2	TRBD1	TGTGCCAGCAGTGTTCAGGGGGCAACGAACTATGGCTACACCTTC	CASSVQGATNYGYTF
TRBV4-1	-	TRBJ1-6	-	TGCGCCAGCAGCCAAGACGTGAGTCGTCGTAATTCACCCCTCCACTTT	CASSQDVSRRNSPLHF
TRBV19	once	TRBJ2-7	-	TGTGCCAGTAGCATTACAGGGAGGTCCTACGAGCAGTACTTC	CASSITGRSYEQYF
TRBV14	-	TRBJ1-2	-	TGTGCCAGCAGCCAAGAGTGGACGGAAATCTATGGCTACACCTTC	CASSQEWTEIYGYTF
TRBV5-1	-	TRBJ2-7	TRBD2	TGCGCCAGCAGCTTGGTAGCGGGGTCCTACGAGCAGTACTTC	CASSLVAGSYEQYF
TRBV9	-	TRBJ1-2	-	TGTGCCAGCAGCGTAAGGATCCTGGGAACGGGAACCAACTATGGCTACACCTTC	CASSVRILGTGTNYGYTF
TRBV3-1/TRBV3-2	-	TRBJ1-2	-	TGTGCCAGCAGCCCCACCGTGGGTACCTATGGCTACACCTTC	CASSPTVGTYGYTF
TRBV6-5	-	TRBJ1-1	TRBD1	TGTGCCAGCAGTAATGGACAGGGTAGGAACACTGAAGCTTTCTTT	CASSNGQGRNTEAFF
TRBV4-3	-	TRBJ2-3	TRBD2	TGCGCCAGCAGCCAAGTGCCTAGCGGTAGCACAGATACGCAGTATTTT	CASSQVPSGSTDTQYF
TRBV18	-	TRBJ1-1	-	TGTGCCAGCTCACTACACAGGGTTGAAACTGAAGCTTTCTTT	CASSLHRVETEAFF
TRBV27	-	TRBJ1-1	TRBD1	TGTGCCAGCAGTTCCCCTGGACAGGGAGTGGCTGAAGCTTTCTTT	CASSSPGQGVAEAFF
TRBV12-3/TRBV12-4	-	TRBJ1-2	TRBD1	TGTGCCAGCAGCCTTACAGGGGGGTATGGCTACACCTTC	CASSLTGGYGYTF
TRBV11-2	-	TRBJ1-3	TRBD1	TGTGCCAGCAGCTTGGGACAGGGGCCTCCTAGCTCTGGAAACACCATATATTTT	CASSLGQGPPSSGNTIYF